This TCR beta chain was sequenced in a study of OX40 agonist ivuxolimab in advanced cancers. Study-level results: With doses of 0.1 to 3.0 mg/kg, CD4+ and CD8+ blood T cells had undergone clonal expansion by week 6. Also showing low normalized T-cell clonal expansion were some of the nonresponders.

Concerning this clone: Its antigen is not identified.

Sequencing used immunoSEQ multiplex PCR; TCRdb keeps in-frame clones, though not all of them. Of 26,000 or so clones in the sample, 70% to 85% are singletons; the top ten hold roughly a quarter. The starting material was CD4+ or CD8+ T cells sorted from blood, obtained in a trial of the OX40 agonist ivuxolimab. This TCR was recovered from an adult with an advanced solid tumor such as melanoma, head and neck, liver or kidney cancer.

The CDR3: CASSPWGYEQYF. For the CDR3, the DNA is TGTGCCAGCAGCCCATGGGGCTACGAGCAGTACTTC. The chain has TRBV7-9 and TRBJ2-7; D remains unclear. Germline CDR1 and CDR2: SEHNR and FQNEAQ (reference sequence). The CDR3 has 12 amino acids. V shed 5 bases and J shed 3 bases, with 8 bases lying between them.